Listed here is a single T cell receptor (beta chain). These data come from a study of T cells after somatic rescue of genetic block. The V end lost 3 bases, the J end lost 6 bases, and 14 bases lay between the germline ends. Germline V gene lookup returns CDR1 MDHEN and CDR2 SYDVKM. The CDR3 contains 14 residues. Here immunoSEQ multiplex PCR was the method, and the copy in TCRdb shows in-frame clones only, minus some. The sample contains approximately 110,000 clones, around nine tenths of which appear only once. The receptor's source is a woman between 18 and 29 years old. The chain couples TRBV28 to TRBJ1-1; D is perhaps TRBD1 (6 bases). The sequenced material came from peripheral blood mononuclear cells (PBMCs). The CDR3 nucleotides read TGTGCCAGCAGTTTTGGGGGCGGACGATCTGAAGCTTTCTTT. This codes for CASSFGGGRSEAFF.